The 30 T cell receptor beta chains reported below all come from one sample, sequenced in a study of spatial heterogeneity in lung cancer. No antigen is known for these receptors. TCRdb redid the calling of the 5' RACE reads with MiXCR, one entry per CDR3 protein. Of about 4,000 distinct CDR3 sequences detected, around 26% appear once; the ten largest clones hold 14%. Findings of the study overall: Tumor mutation count correlated with how many alpha and beta TCRs expanded intratumorally.

Time point denoted: sample taken at primary tumor resection. The source material was lung tumor tissue, sampled at surgery. Every receptor here comes from a male donor with early-stage non-small cell lung cancer.

Comment on this clonotype: Found in a library prepared for alpha chains, this beta chain is an off-target read, and its abundance has little meaning. This chain joins TRBV29-1 and TRBJ1-2, with D possibly TRBD1 on 5 matching bases. The CDR3 covers 12 residues. The germline gives CDR1 SQVTM, CDR2 ANQGSEA. V lost 4 bases, J lost 8 bases, and 14 bases lay in between. The CDR3 DNA reads TGCAGCGTTGTCCAGGGCGGAGAAGGCTACACCTTC. It codes for CSVVQGGEGYTF. Filled out from reference TRBV29-1 and TRBJ1-2, the complete variable domain reads SAVISQKPSRDICQRGTSLTIQCQVDSQVTMMFWYRQQPGQSLTLIATANQGSEATYESGFVIDKFPISRPNLTFSTLTVSNMSPEDSSIYLCSVVQGGEGYTFGSGTRLTVV.

Sample share makes this clonotype medium-sized (0.01 to 0.1%). This beta chain came through as a stray read in a library set up for alpha chains, and its size says little. The chain employs TRBV9 and TRBJ1-6; 9 nucleotides match TRBD1. This CDR3 has 14 amino acids. Per germline, CDR1 SGDLS and CDR2 YYNGEE. V was pared by 5 bases and J by 9 bases, with 6 bases of the junction left unmatched. CDR3 DNA sequence: TGTGCCAGCAGTGAGGGACAGGGAGGTTCACCCCTCCACTTT. Translating gives CASSEGQGGSPLHF. Drawing the rest from reference TRBV9 and TRBJ1-6, the complete variable domain is DSGVTQTPKHLITATGQRVTLRCSPRSGDLSVYWYQQSLDQGLQFLIQYYNGEERAKGNILERFSAQQFPDLHSELNLSSLELGDSALYFCASSEGQGGSPLHFGNGTRLTVT.

This clonotype ranks as medium-sized. This beta chain lies outside the target of a library built for alpha chains; its clone size means little. The chain employs TRBV3-1 and TRBJ1-1, with 7 bases that match TRBD1. Germline CDR1 LGHDT, CDR2 YNNKEL (reference sequence). V shed 3 bases and J 2 bases; nucleotides not matched to a gene: 9. This CDR3 comprises 16 residues. This CDR3 reads CASSQRTGAVNTEAFF. CDR3 in DNA: TGTGCCAGCAGCCAGAGGACAGGAGCAGTAAACACTGAAGCTTTCTTT.

This clonotype is deemed medium-sized. Because the library targeted alpha chains, this beta chain is an off-target read whose size means little. The J gene is TRBJ1-2, the V gene TRBV28; D perhaps matches TRBD1 (6 bases). This CDR3 contains 13 residues. V gave up 4 bases and J gave up 0 bases, with 6 bases separating them. Per the germline V gene, CDR1 is MDHEN and CDR2 is SYDVKM. The CDR3 DNA reads as TGTGCCAGCAGTTGGGACACTAACTATGGCTACACCTTC. It is translated as CASSWDTNYGYTF.

Relative to its sample, this clonotype is medium-sized. Within a library made for alpha chains, this beta chain is off target, and its count is uninformative. The chain employs TRBV7-9 and TRBJ2-3; unclear D gene. V shed 0 bases and J shed 4 bases, with 11 bases lying between them. Germline V gives CDR1 SEHNR, CDR2 FQNEAQ (reference sequence). The CDR3 consists of 15 residues. CDR3 region: CASSLARAIADTQYF. The CDR3 DNA reads as TGTGCCAGCAGCTTAGCACGGGCGATCGCAGATACGCAGTATTTT.

Relative to its sample, this clonotype is medium-sized. This beta chain is an off-target read within a library intended for alpha chains, so its frequency means little. The V gene is TRBV12-3 or TRBV12-4, the J gene TRBJ2-2; no definite D call. The CDR3 has 16 residues. Trimming took off 5 bases at V and 0 bases at J, with 13 bases between the two ends. The DNA of the CDR3 is TGTGCCAGCAGTCTAAAGGGCTATGCGAACACCGGGGAGCTGTTTTTT. It specifies CASSLKGYANTGELFF.

By sample share, this clonotype is medium-sized. This beta chain turned up in a library designed for alpha chains; as an off-target read, its abundance says little. The chain uses TRBV28 and TRBJ2-1; no clear D. The CDR3 covers 12 residues. V shed 4 bases and J shed 6 bases, with 7 bases lying between them. The germline CDR1 and CDR2 sequences are MDHEN and SYDVKM. The CDR3 spells CASSSASNEQFF. CDR3 in DNA: TGTGCCAGCAGTTCCGCTAGCAATGAGCAGTTCTTC.

By sample fraction, this clonotype is medium-sized. Little can be read into the size of this beta chain, an off-target read in a library designed for alpha chains. V is TRBV20-1 and J is TRBJ2-7, with 15 bases identical to TRBD2. CDR3 length: 15 amino acids. Germline V lookup: CDR1 DFQATT, CDR2 SNEGSKA (reference sequence). V shed 5 bases and J 6 bases; nucleotides not matched to a gene: 8. The CDR3, as DNA: TGCAGTGCTTCTGGCGTGGGACTAGCGGGAGGCGAGCAGTACTTC. This encodes CSASGVGLAGGEQYF.

The table lists this clonotype with a count of one. Since it is a stray read in a library aimed at alpha chains, this beta chain has a size that is not meaningful. V gene TRBV12-3 or TRBV12-4 combines with J gene TRBJ1-2; D call uncertain. The V gene lost 4 bases and the J gene lost 0 bases, with 6 bases spanning the gap. The CDR3 length is 13 residues. CDR3 nucleotides: TGTGCCAGCAGTTGGCAACCTAACTATGGCTACACCTTC. This gives the protein CASSWQPNYGYTF.

A note on this clonotype: This beta chain is a stray sequence in a library constructed for alpha chains; its clone size is not meaningful. This chain links TRBV7-2 with TRBJ2-3, with D unclear. Germline V gene data show CDR1 as SGHTA and CDR2 as FQGNSA. The CDR3 is 13 residues long. With 7 bases removed from V and 6 bases from J, the gap between germline ends came to 14 bases. DNA for the CDR3: TGTGCCAGCACCCAGTCCTTCACGGATACGCAGTATTTT. Amino acid sequence: CASTQSFTDTQYF.

By share, this clonotype counts as medium-sized. The size of this beta chain means little, since it is a stray read in a library made for alpha chains. The chain is built from TRBV12-3 or TRBV12-4 and TRBJ2-7; TRBD1 matches at 7 bases. This CDR3 comprises 16 residues. V lost 6 bases and J lost 1; bases outside the gene matches: 12. Written as DNA, the CDR3 is TGTGCCAGCAGAAAAAAGACAGGGTCTATTTCCTACGAGCAGTACTTC. This translates into CASRKKTGSISYEQYF.

Relative to its sample, this clonotype is medium-sized. Since it is a stray read in a library aimed at alpha chains, this beta chain has a size that is not meaningful. The rearrangement uses TRBV5-1 and TRBJ1-6, with unresolved D. Germline V gives CDR1 SGHRS, CDR2 YFSETQ. Trimming removed 1 base from V and 8 bases from J, with 7 bases in between. The CDR3 spans 13 residues. The CDR3 reads CASSLLPDSPLHF. The CDR3 DNA is TGCGCCAGCAGCTTGTTGCCGGATTCACCCCTCCACTTT.

Ten or more counts support this clonotype. As an off-target read in a library built for alpha chains, this beta chain has a frequency of little significance. The chain couples TRBV12-3 or TRBV12-4 to TRBJ2-1, with D possibly TRBD1 on 6 matching bases. Trimming shortened V by 4 bases and J by 0 bases, and 7 bases separated the two germline ends. The CDR3 totals 14 residues. The CDR3 reads CASSWTDSYNEQFF. For the CDR3, the DNA is TGTGCCAGCAGTTGGACAGACTCCTACAATGAGCAGTTCTTC.

In this sample, this clonotype is medium-sized. In a library made to pick up alpha chains, this beta chain is a stray read with a size that means little. CDR3 residues: CSAGQETQYF. In nucleotides, the CDR3 is TGCAGTGCGGGTCAAGAGACCCAGTACTTC. This chain uses TRBV20-1 with TRBJ2-5, with D unclear. CDR3 length equals 10 residues. From germline, CDR1 is DFQATT and CDR2 SNEGSKA (reference sequence). V was trimmed by 6 bases and J by 2 bases, leaving 4 bases between them.

By its share, this clonotype is medium-sized (0.01 to 0.1%). This beta chain lies outside the target of a library built for alpha chains; its clone size means little. The chain combines TRBV20-1 with TRBJ1-4, with a tentative D call TRBD1 (5 bases). CDR1 and CDR2 from the germline V gene are DFQATT and SNEGSKA (reference sequence). The V and J ends lost 3 bases and 0 bases respectively, with 11 bases between them. The CDR3 consists of 15 residues. The DNA for the CDR3 is TGCAGTGCTAGCCGGACAAGCGCAACTAATGAAAAACTGTTTTTT. It encodes CSASRTSATNEKLFF.

In its sample, this clonotype ranks as medium-sized. This beta chain is a stray read from a library made for alpha chains; its abundance is not meaningful. V usage is TRBV7-8 and J usage is TRBJ2-5; a possible D gene is TRBD1 (6 bases). There are 11 residues in the CDR3. The germline CDR1 and CDR2 sequences are SGHVS and FQNEAQ. V lost 8 bases and J lost 5, with 9 bases in between. In DNA, the CDR3 is TGTGCCAGCGTAGGACAGGAGACCCAGTACTTC. Protein product: CASVGQETQYF.

In its sample, this clonotype ranks as medium-sized. This beta chain turned up in a library designed for alpha chains; as an off-target read, its abundance says little. The CDR3 DNA sequence: TGTGCCAGCAGCTGGACGGAAGCAGATACGCAGTATTTT. It translates to CASSWTEADTQYF. The V gene is TRBV7-2, the J gene TRBJ2-3; no reliable D call. The germline V gene has CDR1 SGHTA and CDR2 FQGNSA. CDR3 length equals 13 residues. The ends were cut back, 4 bases at V and 4 bases at J, with 9 bases in the middle.

In its sample, this clonotype is medium-sized (0.01 to 0.1%). The size of this beta chain means little, since it is a stray read in a library made for alpha chains. The chain joins TRBV20-1 to TRBJ2-5; TRBD1 aligns across 10 bases. The CDR3 contains 14 residues. J was trimmed by 2 bases and V by 2 bases; bases with no gene match: 2. Germline loops: CDR1 DFQATT, CDR2 SNEGSKA (reference sequence). The CDR3 region is CSARPGQGQETQYF. In DNA, the CDR3 is TGCAGTGCTAGACCGGGACAGGGGCAAGAGACCCAGTACTTC.

This clonotype has just a few counts. This beta chain is an off-target read within a library intended for alpha chains, so its frequency means little. The rearrangement joins TRBV4-2 to TRBJ2-1, with D uncertain. The CDR3 sequence is 13 residues long. The V gene's germline CDR1 is LGHNA and CDR2 YNFKEQ. Trimming took off 4 bases at V and 6 bases at J, with 10 bases between the two ends. In DNA, the CDR3 is TGTGCCAGCAGCCCGGTCCTCAGCAATGAGCAGTTCTTC. This translates into CASSPVLSNEQFF.

This clonotype is medium-sized in the sample. This beta chain is an off-target read within a library intended for alpha chains, so its frequency means little. The gene calls are TRBV18 and TRBJ2-6; D gene uncertain. Per germline, CDR1 KGHSH and CDR2 LQKENI. The ends were cut back, 3 bases at V and 0 bases at J, with 6 bases in the middle. The CDR3 contains 15 residues. In DNA, the CDR3 is TGTGCCAGCTCACCTATTATCTCTGGGGCCAACGTCCTGACTTTC. Amino acid sequence: CASSPIISGANVLTF. The complete variable domain, with remaining parts taken from reference TRBV18 and TRBJ2-6, reads NAGVMQNPRHLVRRRGQEARLRCSPMKGHSHVYWYRQLPEEGLKFMVYLQKENIIDESGMPKERFSAEFPKEGPSILRIQQVVRGDSAAYFCASSPIISGANVLTFGAGSRLTVL.

As concerns this clonotype: A library prepared for alpha chains yielded this beta chain as an off-target read; its size is of little meaning. V gene TRBV7-8 combines with J gene TRBJ2-1, with D perhaps matching TRBD1 (6 bases). V lost 3 bases and J 8 bases, leaving 17 bases between the germline ends. The CDR3 runs to 15 residues. CDR1 is SGHVS, CDR2 FQNEAQ, per germline. The CDR3 sequence: CASSFGTFRLDEQFF. CDR3 bases: TGTGCCAGCAGCTTTGGGACATTTAGGTTGGATGAGCAGTTCTTC.

Within the sample, this clonotype is medium-sized (0.01 to 0.1%). Being off target in a library aimed at alpha chains, this beta chain has a size of little meaning. The V gene is TRBV12-3 or TRBV12-4, the J gene TRBJ1-1; D is ambiguous. The CDR3 length is 10 residues. V was clipped by 4 bases and J by 9 bases, with 6 bases between them. The chain's CDR3 is CASSSLQAFF. CDR3 DNA: TGTGCCAGCAGTTCTCTCCAAGCTTTCTTT.

For this clonotype: A library made for alpha chains picked up this beta chain off target, so its size means little. The chain recombines TRBV3-1 with TRBJ2-7; TRBD2 aligns across 8 bases. V lost 6 bases to trimming and J lost 4 bases; unmatched junction nucleotides: 8. Germline V gene sequence: CDR1 LGHDT, CDR2 YNNKEL (reference sequence). The CDR3 loop spans 14 amino acids. CDR3: CASSPVAGKYEQYF. The CDR3 bases are TGTGCCAGCAGTCCGGTAGCGGGGAAGTACGAGCAGTACTTC.

Worth noting for this clonotype: Because the library targeted alpha chains, this beta chain is an off-target read whose size means little. V usage is TRBV5-1 and J usage is TRBJ1-1, with a weak D call TRBD1 (5 bases). The CDR3 is 14 amino acids. The V end was cut by 3 bases, the J end by 1 base, with 10 bases between. CDR1 is SGHRS, CDR2 YFSETQ, per germline. The CDR3 bases are TGCGCCAGCAGCTCGTCGACAGCGAACACTGAAGCTTTCTTT. Its translation is CASSSSTANTEAFF.

This clonotype was seen ten or more times. This beta chain appears as a stray read in a library generated for alpha chains; its size is not informative. The genes are TRBV28 and TRBJ1-6, with D possibly TRBD1 on 6 matching bases. The V gene lost 5 bases and the J gene lost 3 bases, with 8 bases spanning the gap. Germline V gene sequence: CDR1 MDHEN, CDR2 SYDVKM. This CDR3 has 14 residues. The CDR3 nucleotides read TGTGCCAGCAGTCCGGGACACTATAATTCACCCCTCCACTTT. Protein product: CASSPGHYNSPLHF.

In this sample, this clonotype is medium-sized. This beta chain appears as a stray read in a library generated for alpha chains; its size is not informative. The gene calls are TRBV3-1 and TRBJ2-1; 9 bases line up with TRBD1. Germline V CDR1 and CDR2: LGHDT, YNNKEL (reference sequence). This CDR3 has 15 amino acids. V shed 3 bases and J 2 bases; nucleotides not matched to a gene: 2. The CDR3: CASSQGQGAYNEQFF. The CDR3 region has the DNA TGTGCCAGCAGCCAGGGACAGGGAGCCTACAATGAGCAGTTCTTC.

By share, this clonotype ranks as medium-sized. This beta chain is an off-target read within a library intended for alpha chains, so its frequency means little. V gene TRBV12-3 or TRBV12-4 combines with J gene TRBJ1-2; D perhaps matches TRBD1 (5 bases). V was cut by 1 base and J by 8 bases, with 11 bases left in between. CDR3 length: 13 amino acids. CDR3 in amino acids: CASSLGQGHGYTF. The CDR3 nucleotides read TGTGCCAGCAGTTTAGGGCAGGGTCACGGCTACACCTTC.

By sample fraction, this clonotype is medium-sized. The library was designed around alpha chains, so this beta chain is a stray read whose abundance carries little weight. The chain has TRBV28 and TRBJ1-4; D is perhaps TRBD1 (5 bases). The CDR3 has 17 residues. CDR1 is MDHEN, CDR2 SYDVKM, per germline. V lost 6 bases to trimming and J lost 2 bases, with 19 bases between them. CDR3 bases: TGTGCCAGCAGGAACACAGGAGGTCGGGGGACTAATGAAAAACTGTTTTTT. Translated, it gives CASRNTGGRGTNEKLFF.

By sample share, this clonotype is medium-sized. This beta chain slipped into a library made for alpha chains as a stray read, so its size is not meaningful. V gene TRBV18 combines with J gene TRBJ1-1; D may be TRBD1 (6 bases). Germline V gene data show CDR1 as KGHSH and CDR2 as LQKENI. Trimming took 8 bases from V and 1 from J, leaving 11 bases between them. This CDR3 region has 13 residues. The CDR3, as DNA: TGTGCCAGCCTGCCGGACAGGAACACTGAAGCTTTCTTT. This gives the protein CASLPDRNTEAFF.

This clonotype is deemed medium-sized. This beta chain represents an off-target read in a library built for alpha chains; its size is of limited meaning. The chain joins TRBV20-1 to TRBJ1-5; weak D call: TRBD1 (6 bases). The CDR3 covers 14 residues. V lost 3 bases and J lost 0, with 9 bases in between. CDR1 DFQATT and CDR2 SNEGSKA come from the germline V gene (reference sequence). The CDR3 DNA follows: TGCAGTGCTAGGACAGGACATAGCAATCAGCCCCAGCATTTT. It yields the protein CSARTGHSNQPQHF.